This TCR beta chain was recovered during a study of T cells in Graves' hyperthyroidism and ophthalmopathy. The germline gives CDR1 SGHRS, CDR2 YFSETQ. V gave up 3 bases and J gave up 0 bases, with 10 bases separating them. The CDR3 sequence is 14 residues long. TCR beta CDR3 region amplification was performed from RNA transcripts. An initial round of RT-PCR targeting the TCR CDR3 relied on the HTBI primer set. MiXCR, run by TCRdb on the multiplex PCR reads, gives a single entry per CDR3 protein. The sample shows roughly 650,000 distinct CDR3 sequences, approximately 15% of them seen only once. Clinical symptoms, serum thyroxine, TRAb, thyroid ultrasound and orbital computed tomography informed diagnoses.

The chain joins TRBV5-1 to TRBJ2-7; D might be TRBD2 (6 bases). The specimen was blood. The clonotype comes from a woman in her thirties or forties with Graves' ophthalmopathy. CDR3 sequence (DNA): TGCGCCAGCAGCTACTTAGCGGCCTCCTACGAGCAGTACTTC. It is translated as CASSYLAASYEQYF.